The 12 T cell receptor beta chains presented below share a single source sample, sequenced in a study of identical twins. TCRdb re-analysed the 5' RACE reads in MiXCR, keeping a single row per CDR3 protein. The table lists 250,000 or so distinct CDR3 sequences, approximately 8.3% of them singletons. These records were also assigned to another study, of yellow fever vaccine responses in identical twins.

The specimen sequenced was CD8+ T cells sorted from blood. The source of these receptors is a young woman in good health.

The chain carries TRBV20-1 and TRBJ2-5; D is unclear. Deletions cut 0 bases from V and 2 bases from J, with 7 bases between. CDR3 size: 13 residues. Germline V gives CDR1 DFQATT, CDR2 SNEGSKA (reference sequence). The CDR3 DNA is TGCAGTGCTAGAGAGGTGGGTCAAGAGACCCAGTACTTC. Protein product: CSAREVGQETQYF.

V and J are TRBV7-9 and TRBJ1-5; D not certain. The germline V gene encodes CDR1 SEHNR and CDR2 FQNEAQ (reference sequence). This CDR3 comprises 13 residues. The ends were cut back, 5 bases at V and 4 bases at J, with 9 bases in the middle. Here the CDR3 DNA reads TGTGCCAGCAGCCTAGGCCTAAATCAGCCCCAGCATTTT. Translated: CASSLGLNQPQHF.

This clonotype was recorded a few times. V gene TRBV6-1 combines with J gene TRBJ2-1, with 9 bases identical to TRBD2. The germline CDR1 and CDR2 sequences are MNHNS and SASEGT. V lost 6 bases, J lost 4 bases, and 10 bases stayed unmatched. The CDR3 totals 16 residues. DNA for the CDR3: TGTGCCAGCAGCATCCAATTAGCGGGGGCGTACAATGAGCAGTTCTTC. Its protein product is CASSIQLAGAYNEQFF.

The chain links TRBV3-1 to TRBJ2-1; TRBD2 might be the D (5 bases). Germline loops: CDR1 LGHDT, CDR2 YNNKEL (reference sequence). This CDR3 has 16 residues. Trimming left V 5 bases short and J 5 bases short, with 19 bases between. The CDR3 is CASSSEATGLNNEQFF. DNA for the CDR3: TGTGCCAGCAGCTCCGAGGCGACGGGATTGAACAATGAGCAGTTCTTC.

Here the CDR3 reads CASSGAEEGNTGELFF. Written as DNA, the CDR3 is TGTGCCAGCAGCGGGGCCGAGGAGGGGAACACCGGGGAGCTGTTTTTT. V usage is TRBV7-9 and J usage is TRBJ2-2; weak D call: TRBD2 (6 bases). Germline V CDR1 and CDR2: SEHNR, FQNEAQ (reference sequence). V was cut by 5 bases and J by 1 base, with 14 bases left in between. This CDR3 contains 16 residues.

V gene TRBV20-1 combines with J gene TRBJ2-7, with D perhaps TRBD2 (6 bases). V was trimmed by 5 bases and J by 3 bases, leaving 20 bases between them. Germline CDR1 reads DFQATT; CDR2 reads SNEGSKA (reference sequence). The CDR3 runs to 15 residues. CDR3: CSAPTYPGLRYEQYF. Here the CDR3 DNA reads TGCAGTGCTCCTACCTATCCAGGACTACGCTACGAGCAGTACTTC.

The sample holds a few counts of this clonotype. In nucleotides, the CDR3 is TGTGCCAGCAGAAGATCCGCACAGCCCTCCTACGAGCAGTACTTC. Residues: CASRRSAQPSYEQYF. This sequence joins TRBV7-6 and TRBJ2-7; no clear D gene. Germline V gives CDR1 SGHVS, CDR2 FNYEAQ. The CDR3 length is 15 residues. The germline V and J ends were trimmed by 6 bases and 0 bases, with 15 bases remaining between them.

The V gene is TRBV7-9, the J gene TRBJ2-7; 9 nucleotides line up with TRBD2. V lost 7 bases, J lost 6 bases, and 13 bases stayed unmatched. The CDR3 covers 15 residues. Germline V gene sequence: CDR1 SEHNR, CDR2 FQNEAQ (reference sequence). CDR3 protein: CASTPREAGGFEQYF. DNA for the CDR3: TGTGCCAGCACTCCCCGAGAGGCGGGAGGGTTCGAGCAGTACTTC.

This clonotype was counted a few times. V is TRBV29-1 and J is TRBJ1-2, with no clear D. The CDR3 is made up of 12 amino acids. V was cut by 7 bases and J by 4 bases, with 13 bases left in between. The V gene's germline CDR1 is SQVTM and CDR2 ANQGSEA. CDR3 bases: TGCAGCGGGGTAGGAGGGAGCTATGGCTACACCTTC. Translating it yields CSGVGGSYGYTF.

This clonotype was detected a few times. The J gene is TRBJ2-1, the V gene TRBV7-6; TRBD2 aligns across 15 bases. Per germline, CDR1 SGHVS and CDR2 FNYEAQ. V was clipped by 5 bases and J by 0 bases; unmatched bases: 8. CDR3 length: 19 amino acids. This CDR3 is CASSRPGLAGGDSYNEQFF. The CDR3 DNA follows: TGTGCCAGCAGCCGCCCAGGACTAGCGGGAGGGGACTCCTACAATGAGCAGTTCTTC.

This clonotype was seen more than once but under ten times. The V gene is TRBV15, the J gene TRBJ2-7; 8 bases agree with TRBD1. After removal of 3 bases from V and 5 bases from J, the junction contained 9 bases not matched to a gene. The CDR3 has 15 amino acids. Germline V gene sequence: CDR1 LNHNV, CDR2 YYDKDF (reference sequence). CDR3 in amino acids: CATSSWGQVRDEQYF. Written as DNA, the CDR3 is TGTGCCACCAGCAGTTGGGGACAGGTGAGGGACGAGCAGTACTTC.

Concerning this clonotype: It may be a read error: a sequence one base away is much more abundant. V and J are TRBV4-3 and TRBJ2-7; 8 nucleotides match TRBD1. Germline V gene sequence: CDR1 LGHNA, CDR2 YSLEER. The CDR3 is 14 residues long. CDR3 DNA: TGCGCCGGCAGCCAAGGGACAGGCTCCTACGAGCAGTACTTC. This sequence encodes CAGSQGTGSYEQYF.